This record covers a single TCR beta chain. This record comes from a study of blood T cell repertoires in COVID-19. Germline CDR1 is MNHNS and CDR2 is SASEGT. V shed 2 bases and J shed 1 base, with 8 bases lying between them. The CDR3 spans 14 residues. Produced via immunoSEQ multiplex PCR; TCRdb's table is partial and in-frame only. The sample includes some 180,000 clones, around 80% of them seen just once. This clonotype originated in a woman older than 75 with active or convalescent COVID-19. The specimen was peripheral blood. V gene TRBV6-1 combines with J gene TRBJ1-1; unclear D gene. The CDR3 nucleotides are TGTGCCAGCAGTGAAACGATCAGGAACACTGAAGCTTTCTTT. This codes for CASSETIRNTEAFF.